This entry lists 4 T cell receptor beta chains sequenced from one sample in a study of cytomegalovirus exposure and HLA in healthy donors. The primer mix had 60 Vbeta and 13 Jbeta primers. Using immunoSEQ multiplex PCR, the repertoire was profiled, and TCRdb retains in-frame clones only, with some absent. The sample lists around 140,000 clones, just under 85% seen once, with around 8.8% in the top ten. Sequenced material: PBMCs. The source of these receptors is an older woman in good health and CMV-seropositive.

This rearrangement joins TRBV6-6 to TRBJ2-7, with a tentative D call TRBD2 (5 bases). Looked up from germline, CDR1 is MNHNY and CDR2 is SVGAGI (reference sequence). The CDR3 extends over 12 amino acids. V was clipped by 5 bases and J by 9 bases, with 14 bases between them. The CDR3: CASSTKNEGQYF. The CDR3 DNA follows: TGTGCCAGCAGTACCAAGAACGAGGGGCAGTACTTC.

The chain uses TRBV7-3 and TRBJ2-7; D is uncertain. The germline CDR1 and CDR2 sequences are SGHTA and FQGTGA. V lost 5 bases and J 2 bases, leaving 25 bases between the germline ends. The CDR3 is 18 residues long. This CDR3 is CASSPDPPYRRSTYEQYF. Written as DNA, the CDR3 is TGTGCCAGCAGCCCCGACCCCCCCTACAGACGTTCTACCTACGAGCAGTACTTC.

This clone occurred a few times. The J gene is TRBJ1-5, the V gene TRBV6-1, with D possibly being TRBD1 (6 bases). Germline V gives CDR1 MNHNS, CDR2 SASEGT. Trimming left V 1 base short and J 7 bases short, with 8 bases between. CDR3 length: 13 amino acids. For the CDR3, the DNA is TGTGCCAGCAGTGAAGGGCAGGGGCAGCCCCAGCATTTT. Translation gives CASSEGQGQPQHF.

The chain employs TRBV28 and TRBJ1-1, with TRBD1 as a possible D gene (5 bases). In germline, CDR1 is MDHEN, CDR2 SYDVKM. CDR3 size: 14 residues. V was shortened by 5 bases and J by 6 bases, with 16 bases between the two germline ends. The CDR3 is CASSIPGTAAEAFF. The DNA of the CDR3 is TGTGCCAGCAGTATACCCGGGACTGCCGCTGAAGCTTTCTTT.